Below are 5 T cell receptor beta chains sequenced from a single sample in a study of T cell clonotyping in hematopoietic cell transplantation. Sequencing was performed with immunoSEQ multiplex PCR; in TCRdb, only in-frame clones are kept and a portion is missing. Of 1,500 to 2,000 clones in the sample, more than 75% were seen once. Sequenced sample: peripheral blood mononuclear cells. Receptors were obtained from a man aged 25-40 years in good health. Some clones in this sample may be carry-over from other donors' samples.

This chain links TRBV19 with TRBJ1-2; D unresolved. The CDR3 spans 11 residues. The germline V gene has CDR1 LNHDA and CDR2 SQIVND (reference sequence). Trimming left V 7 bases short and J 4 bases short, with 7 bases between. CDR3 region: CASTSSYGYTF. The CDR3 bases are TGTGCCAGTACGTCGAGCTATGGCTACACCTTC.

As regards this clone: The junction differs from germline at one of its ends, possibly a read error. The chain employs TRBV6-1 and TRBJ2-2; 9 bases fit TRBD1. Germline CDR1 is MNHNS and CDR2 is SASEGT. The CDR3 spans 16 residues. CDR3 DNA sequence: TGCGCCAGCAGTGAGCAGGACAGGGGAGGAACCGGGGAGCTGTTTTTT. This encodes CASSEQDRGGTGELFF.

The chain combines TRBV7-9 with TRBJ1-5; no firm D call. CDR3 size: 12 residues. Germline CDR1 and CDR2: SEHNR and FQNEAQ (reference sequence). The germline V and J ends were trimmed by 3 bases and 5 bases, with 5 bases remaining between them. The CDR3 region is CASSFGDQPQHF. In DNA, the CDR3 is TGTGCCAGCAGCTTTGGGGATCAGCCCCAGCATTTT.

The chain employs TRBV6-5 and TRBJ2-7, with TRBD2 identical over 9 bases. The V and J ends lost 0 bases and 2 bases, in that order; junction bases with no gene match: 2. Germline CDR1 is MNHEY and CDR2 is SVGAGI. This CDR3 region has 15 residues. The CDR3 DNA reads as TGTGCCAGCAGTTACTCTACTAGCGGGCCCTACGAGCAGTACTTC. This codes for CASSYSTSGPYEQYF.

This sequence joins TRBV30 and TRBJ2-3, with a weak D call TRBD2 (5 bases). Trimming left V 0 bases short and J 13 bases short, with 20 bases between. CDR3 size: 14 residues. CDR1 is GTSNPN and CDR2 is SVGIG in the germline V gene (reference sequence). CDR3 nucleotides: TGTGCCTGGAGTGTACGGTGGGCTAGCCTCGCGGAGTATTTT. This codes for CAWSVRWASLAEYF.